Presented here are 5 T cell receptor beta chains from one specimen sequenced in a study of metastatic and nonmetastatic thyroid tumors (dated by TCRdb to the early 2020s). The library was obtained by PCR. Sequencing instrument: Illumina HiSeq 4000. TCRdb trimmed public reads at Q25 via fastp, called clones via MiXCR and kept in-frame beta chains. This sample has 6,000 to 8,000 clones in its table, and about a quarter of those were observed once. The top ten clones comprise 5.5% to 7% of the sample. No patient had received any treatment before thyroid surgery. The sequencing sample was made of adjacent normal tissue. The receptors derive from a female donor with papillary thyroid cancer or a benign thyroid nodule (not recorded which). Some clones in this sample may be carry-over from other donors' samples.

This clone showed up just once. The rearrangement joins TRBV2 to TRBJ2-3; 10 bases fit TRBD1. Germline-derived CDR1 and CDR2 are SNHLY and FYNNEI. The CDR3 consists of 16 residues. V shed 6 bases and J 3 bases; nucleotides not matched to a gene: 9. The CDR3 bases are TGTGCCAGCAGAGATCCCGGACAGGGGGGAACAGATACGCAGTATTTT. Protein: CASRDPGQGGTDTQYF. Full variable domain (outside the CDR3, taken from reference TRBV2 and TRBJ2-3): EPEVTQTPSHQVTQMGQEVILRCVPISNHLYFYWYRQILGQKVEFLVSFYNNEISEKSEIFDDQFSVERPDGSNFTLKIRSTKLEDSAMYFCASRDPGQGGTDTQYFGPGTRLTVL.

V gene TRBV11-2 combines with J gene TRBJ2-2; 10 bases match TRBD2. This CDR3 comprises 18 residues. Germline V gene lookup returns CDR1 SGHAT and CDR2 FQNNGV. The V gene end was trimmed by 5 bases and the J gene end by 4 bases; junction bases not matched to a gene: 13. Here the CDR3 DNA reads TGTGCCAGCAGCCCGGGGCGGACTAGCGGCTTTGTCACCGGGGAGCTGTTTTTT. This codes for CASSPGRTSGFVTGELFF.

This clone is deemed medium-sized. The chain uses TRBV6-1 and TRBJ1-6, with TRBD1 matching over 7 bases. Trimming removed 10 bases from V and 8 bases from J; junction bases left unmatched: 8. Looked up from germline, CDR1 is MNHNS and CDR2 is SASEGT. The CDR3 is 13 amino acids. This CDR3 is CAIQQGDHSPLHF. In DNA form, the CDR3 reads TGTGCCATACAGCAGGGGGATCATTCACCCCTCCACTTT.

The rearrangement joins TRBV5-1 to TRBJ2-7, with D unclear. This CDR3 has 13 amino acids. Germline values: CDR1 SGHRS, CDR2 YFSETQ. Trimming cost V 2 bases and J 6 bases, with 12 bases left between them. In DNA, the CDR3 is TGCGCCAGCAGCTTACTTAGAGGCTCCGAGCAGTACTTC. As protein: CASSLLRGSEQYF.

Relative to its sample, this clone is medium-sized (0.01 to 0.1%). The chain combines TRBV20-1 with TRBJ2-1, with 8 bases fitting TRBD1. Trimming at V came to 4 bases and at J to 8 bases, leaving 10 bases not matched to a gene. Germline V gene sequence: CDR1 DFQATT, CDR2 SNEGSKA (reference sequence). This CDR3 is built from 14 residues. CDR3 nucleotides: TGCAGTGCTAAAAACCCAGGGGGCGCCGATGAGCAGTTCTTC. It codes for CSAKNPGGADEQFF.